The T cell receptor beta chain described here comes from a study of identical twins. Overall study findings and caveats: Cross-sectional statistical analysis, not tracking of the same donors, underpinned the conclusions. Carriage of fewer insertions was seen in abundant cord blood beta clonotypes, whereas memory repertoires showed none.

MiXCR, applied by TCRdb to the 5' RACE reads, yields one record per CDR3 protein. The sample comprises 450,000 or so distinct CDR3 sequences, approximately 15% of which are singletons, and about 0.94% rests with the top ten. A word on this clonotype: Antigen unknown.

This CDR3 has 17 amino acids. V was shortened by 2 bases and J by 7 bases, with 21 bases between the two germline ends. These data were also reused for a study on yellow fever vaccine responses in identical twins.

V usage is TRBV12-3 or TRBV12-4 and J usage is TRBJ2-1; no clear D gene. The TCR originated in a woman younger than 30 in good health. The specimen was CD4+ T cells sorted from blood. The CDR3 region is CASSLSSYQRAQNEQFF. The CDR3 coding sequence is TGTGCCAGCAGTTTATCCTCCTACCAGAGAGCCCAGAATGAGCAGTTCTTC.